One sample yielded the 18 T cell receptor beta chains listed below, sequenced in a study of regulatory T cells in long-lasting Graves disease. TCR beta libraries were built with iRepertoire HTBI primers and Arm-PCR of CDR3 regions. TCRdb redid the calling of the multiplex PCR reads with MiXCR, one entry per CDR3 protein. The sample includes about 290,000 distinct CDR3 sequences, 20% to 25% seen only once; the top ten take 45% to 70%. The time point here: persistent/refractory GD, antithyroid drugs over 5 years with positive TRAb. From RNA extracted from PBMCs, the TCR library was made. Here the sequenced sample was peripheral blood mononuclear cells (PBMCs), taken when the disease was refractory, from a patient treated with antithyroid drugs. The receptors come from a female donor with Graves disease.

V is TRBV29-1 and J is TRBJ2-2; tentatively, D is TRBD1 or TRBD2 (6 bases each). This CDR3 contains 14 residues. V was cut by 8 bases and J by 0 bases, with 13 bases left in between. CDR1 and CDR2 from the germline V gene are SQVTM and ANQGSEA. CDR3 DNA sequence: TGCAGCATTGGGGGGCGGCCGAACACCGGGGAGCTGTTTTTT. Protein: CSIGGRPNTGELFF.

The chain links TRBV27 to TRBJ2-7; 7 bases are a match to TRBD1. Looked up from germline, CDR1 is MNHEY and CDR2 is SMNVEV (reference sequence). Unmatched junction bases numbered 7, after V lost 2 bases and J lost 6 bases. This CDR3 contains 14 residues. The CDR3 bases are TGTGCCAGCAGTTTAAGACAGGGATCTTTCGAGCAGTACTTC. Residues: CASSLRQGSFEQYF.

This clonotype has a count of ten or more. The chain combines TRBV7-3 with TRBJ2-7; TRBD2 matches at 10 bases. Germline values: CDR1 SGHTA, CDR2 FQGTGA. Trimming took 9 bases from V and 2 from J; bases not matched to a gene: 10. The CDR3 loop spans 15 amino acids. CDR3: CASSWPGLAPYEQYF. The CDR3 nucleotides are TGTGCCAGTAGTTGGCCGGGACTAGCGCCCTACGAGCAGTACTTC.

There are many counts of this clonotype. CDR3 sequence: CASSAQGYPKRQETQYF. The CDR3 nucleotides read TGTGCCAGCAGTGCTCAGGGATACCCTAAACGCCAAGAGACCCAGTACTTC. This chain connects TRBV6-1 to TRBJ2-5, with D possibly matching TRBD1 (5 bases). V was cut by 4 bases and J by 1 base, with 19 bases left in between. This CDR3 region has 17 residues. Germline CDR1 MNHNS, CDR2 SASEGT.

The chain links TRBV7-2 to TRBJ2-3; 10 nucleotides agree with TRBD2. This CDR3 spans 14 amino acids. Germline loops: CDR1 SGHTA, CDR2 FQGNSA. Unmatched junction bases numbered 5, after V lost 7 bases and J lost 4 bases. The chain's CDR3 is CASTPGLASDTQYF. Written as DNA, the CDR3 is TGTGCCAGCACCCCGGGACTAGCGTCAGATACGCAGTATTTT.

The V call is TRBV7-9, the J call TRBJ2-2; weak D call: TRBD2 (5 bases). The V and J ends lost 5 bases and 6 bases respectively, with 10 bases between them. Per germline, CDR1 SEHNR and CDR2 FQNEAQ (reference sequence). The CDR3 is made up of 13 amino acids. The CDR3 region is CASSPTGSGELFF. CDR3 nucleotides: TGTGCCAGCAGCCCCACGGGGTCCGGGGAGCTGTTTTTT.

This clonotype showed up many times. V is TRBV20-1 and J is TRBJ1-6, with 7 bases identical to TRBD1. After removal of 5 bases from V and 5 bases from J, the junction contained 6 bases not matched to a gene. The CDR3 sequence is 14 residues long. Germline assignment: CDR1 DFQATT and CDR2 SNEGSKA (reference sequence). CDR3 region: CSAAQGVDNSPLHF. In DNA, the CDR3 is TGCAGTGCTGCCCAGGGGGTAGATAATTCACCCCTCCACTTT.

This clonotype was picked up a small number of times. The V gene is TRBV6-1, the J gene TRBJ1-1; D ambiguous. The CDR3 is 14 amino acids. V dropped 3 bases and J dropped 0 bases, with 8 bases sitting between them. From germline, CDR1 is MNHNS and CDR2 SASEGT. In nucleotides, the CDR3 is TGTGCCAGCAGTGATCACGGAATGAACACTGAAGCTTTCTTT. Protein product: CASSDHGMNTEAFF.

This clonotype was observed a single time. This could be a read error, since a much larger clone is one nucleotide away. Since the CDR3 does not end with the conserved phenylalanine or tryptophan, this likely comes from a read error. J is TRBJ1-1 and V is TRBV6-2 or TRBV6-3; 8 bases are a match to TRBD1. The germline V gene encodes CDR1 MNHEY and CDR2 SVGEGT. V lost 7 bases, J lost 4 bases, and 8 bases stayed unmatched. This CDR3 region has 14 residues. CDR3 sequence reads: CASTQTGVGTEAFL. CDR3 nucleotide sequence: TGTGCCAGCACCCAGACAGGGGTGGGCACTGAAGCTTTCCTT.

This clonotype was seen ten or more times. The V and J genes are TRBV7-2 and TRBJ2-5; D call uncertain. V was pared by 3 bases and J by 4 bases, with 6 bases between. Germline V gene data show CDR1 as SGHTA and CDR2 as FQGNSA. This CDR3 region has 12 residues. The CDR3 protein is CASSLTTETQYF. CDR3 bases: TGTGCCAGCAGCTTGACGACAGAGACCCAGTACTTC.

There are a few counts of this clonotype. The chain joins TRBV7-2 to TRBJ1-2, with unresolved D. CDR1 is SGHTA and CDR2 is FQGNSA in the germline V gene. CDR3 length: 14 residues. V lost 5 bases, J lost 3 bases, and 13 bases lay in between. In DNA form, the CDR3 reads TGTGCCAGCAGCCCTACGACGGCCTACTATGGCTACACCTTC. This sequence encodes CASSPTTAYYGYTF.

This clonotype turned up a few times. V gene TRBV7-9 combines with J gene TRBJ2-6; tentative D call: TRBD2 (7 bases). The CDR3 spans 16 residues. Trimming removed 10 bases at V and 0 bases at J, with 16 bases between. The V gene's germline CDR1 is SEHNR and CDR2 FQNEAQ (reference sequence). The CDR3 region has the DNA TGTGCCACGAAGCGGGACACTGACTCTGGGGCCAACGTCCTGACTTTC. This encodes CATKRDTDSGANVLTF.

The gene calls are TRBV20-1 and TRBJ1-6; D uncertain. CDR3 length equals 14 residues. Trimming removed 1 base from V and 8 bases from J, with 12 bases in between. In germline, CDR1 is DFQATT, CDR2 SNEGSKA (reference sequence). The CDR3 DNA reads TGCAGTGCTAGAGTAGGTAGCCCGGATTCACCCCTCCACTTT. Protein product: CSARVGSPDSPLHF.

In its sample, this clonotype was seen many times. V gene TRBV12-3 or TRBV12-4 combines with J gene TRBJ1-6; D may be TRBD1 (5 bases). The CDR3 loop spans 14 amino acids. V was trimmed by 3 bases and J by 10 bases, leaving 13 bases between them. CDR3: CASSLVARESPLHF. CDR3 coding DNA: TGTGCCAGCAGTTTGGTTGCCAGGGAATCACCCCTCCACTTT.

The J gene is TRBJ2-5, the V gene TRBV6-2 or TRBV6-3; the D gene is possibly TRBD2 (6 bases). The V and J ends lost 2 bases and 2 bases respectively, with 12 bases between them. This CDR3 comprises 15 residues. Germline CDR1 is MNHEY and CDR2 is SVGEGT. The CDR3 DNA reads TGTGCCAGCAGTTACCGCGGGGCACCGCAAGAGACCCAGTACTTC. Amino acids: CASSYRGAPQETQYF.

DNA for the CDR3: TGTGCCAGCAGCTCACCGGGACTACCCCAAGAGACCCAGTACTTC. Translation gives CASSSPGLPQETQYF. V is TRBV7-9 and J is TRBJ2-5; 7 nucleotides match TRBD2. V was clipped by 4 bases and J by 1 base; unmatched bases: 6. Germline V gene lookup returns CDR1 SEHNR and CDR2 FQNEAQ (reference sequence). The CDR3 contains 15 residues.

To note about this clonotype: This may be a read error: a much more frequent sequence differs by one nucleotide. The chain employs TRBV28 and TRBJ1-1, with 10 bases matching TRBD1. This CDR3 has 13 amino acids. CDR1 is MDHEN and CDR2 is SYDVKM in the germline V gene. The CDR3 DNA sequence: TGTGCCGGCAGGGGACAGGGGCCCACTGAAGCTTTCTTT. Protein product: CAGRGQGPTEAFF.

A remark on this clonotype: This may be a read error: a much more frequent sequence differs by one nucleotide. V and J are TRBV28 and TRBJ2-7; TRBD2 might be the D (6 bases). V lost 3 bases and J 7 bases, leaving 19 bases between the germline ends. CDR3 size: 15 residues. Germline CDR1 reads MDHEN; CDR2 reads SYDVKM. CDR3 protein: CASSLLSGEFDEQYF. CDR3 nucleotides: TGTGCCAGCAGTTTGCTATCGGGAGAATTCGATGAGCAGTACTTC.